One sample yielded the 9 T cell receptor beta chains listed below, sequenced in a study of blood T cell repertoires in COVID-19. The repertoire was sequenced with immunoSEQ multiplex PCR; TCRdb's copy has only in-frame clones and lacks some. Here the sample spans roughly 150,000 clones, about three quarters being singletons. Sequenced input: peripheral blood. The source is a man between 65 and 85 years old with acute or convalescent COVID-19.

CDR3 in amino acids: CASSLDLYSFTDTQYF. As DNA, the CDR3 is TGTGCCAGCAGCTTAGATCTCTACAGCTTCACAGATACGCAGTATTTT. This chain uses TRBV11-2 with TRBJ2-3; D unresolved. The CDR3 covers 16 residues. V lost 0 bases, J lost 2 bases, and 12 bases lay in between. The germline CDR1 and CDR2 sequences are SGHAT and FQNNGV.

The chain joins TRBV9 to TRBJ2-7; 13 bases line up with TRBD2. CDR3 length: 18 amino acids. The ends lost 0 bases at V and 2 bases at J; junction bases unmatched: 8. Germline-derived CDR1 and CDR2 are SGDLS and YYNGEE. CDR3 residues: CASSVGTSGGALTYEQYF. CDR3 DNA sequence: TGTGCCAGCAGCGTAGGTACTAGCGGGGGGGCCCTTACCTACGAGCAGTACTTC. Supplemented by reference TRBV9 and TRBJ2-7, the full variable domain reads DSGVTQTPKHLITATGQRVTLRCSPRSGDLSVYWYQQSLDQGLQFLIQYYNGEERAKGNILERFSAQQFPDLHSELNLSSLELGDSALYFCASSVGTSGGALTYEQYFGPGTRLTVT.

The chain combines TRBV11-1 with TRBJ2-3, with TRBD2 identical over 9 bases. Germline assignment: CDR1 SGHAT and CDR2 FQDESV (reference sequence). The length of the CDR3 is 14 residues. The V and J ends lost 1 base and 5 bases, in that order; junction bases with no gene match: 1. The chain's CDR3 is CASSLGLAVDTQYF. Here the CDR3 DNA reads TGTGCCAGCAGCTTAGGACTAGCGGTAGATACGCAGTATTTT.

This chain joins TRBV28 and TRBJ1-1, with D tentatively TRBD1 (5 bases). The CDR3 is 13 amino acids. CDR1 and CDR2 (germline): MDHEN, SYDVKM. Trimming removed 5 bases from V and 6 bases from J, with 13 bases in between. CDR3 loop: CASSTPARAEAFF. The DNA of the CDR3 is TGTGCCAGCAGTACCCCCGCCAGGGCTGAAGCTTTCTTT.

The chain couples TRBV28 to TRBJ1-6; D remains ambiguous. The CDR3 spans 13 residues. V was shortened by 3 bases and J by 8 bases, with 8 bases between the two germline ends. Germline V gene data show CDR1 as MDHEN and CDR2 as SYDVKM. DNA of the CDR3: TGTGCCAGCAGTTTCTCTACGGATTCACCCCTCCACTTT. This sequence encodes CASSFSTDSPLHF.

The chain recombines TRBV4-3 with TRBJ1-5; D unclear. The CDR3 has 15 amino acids. Germline V gene lookup returns CDR1 LGHNA and CDR2 YSLEER. V was clipped by 0 bases and J by 6 bases, with 12 bases between them. The chain's CDR3 is CASSQDRARGQPQHF. Here the CDR3 DNA reads TGCGCCAGCAGCCAAGATAGAGCCCGCGGTCAGCCCCAGCATTTT.

This clone occurred once. At one boundary the junction diverges from the germline segment, which might be a read error. This chain links TRBV7-7 with TRBJ2-2; unclear D gene. Germline assignment: CDR1 SSHAT and CDR2 FNYEAQ (reference sequence). The CDR3 is made up of 14 amino acids. CDR3 bases: TGTGCTAGCAGCTTAATTTCCGAGTCCGGGGAGCTGTTTTTT. Protein sequence: CASSLISESGELFF.

CDR3 loop: CASSRWRGAVSYEQYF. The CDR3 nucleotides are TGTGCCAGCAGCCGGTGGCGGGGGGCCGTTTCCTACGAGCAGTACTTC. The chain employs TRBV7-9 and TRBJ2-7, with 8 bases aligning to TRBD2. After removal of 5 bases from V and 1 base from J, the junction contained 10 bases not matched to a gene. The CDR3 contains 16 residues. Germline CDR1 and CDR2: SEHNR and FQNEAQ (reference sequence). The full variable domain, its missing parts supplied by reference TRBV7-9 and TRBJ2-7, is DTGVSQNPRHKITKRGQNVTFRCDPISEHNRLYWYRQTLGQGPEFLTYFQNEAQLEKSRLLSDRFSAERPKGSFSTLEIQRTEQGDSAMYLCASSRWRGAVSYEQYFGPGTRLTVT.

CDR3 DNA: TGTGCCAGCAGTGCTGGACTAGCGAACACCGGGGAGCTGTTTTTT. Amino acids: CASSAGLANTGELFF. The rearrangement links TRBV6-4 to TRBJ2-2; 7 bases line up with TRBD2. Germline V lookup: CDR1 MRHNA, CDR2 SNTAGT. The V and J ends lost 4 bases and 0 bases, in that order; junction bases with no gene match: 2. The CDR3 covers 15 residues.